This T cell receptor (beta chain) stems from a study of identical twins. Study-wide findings and caveats: Out-of-frame alpha sequences shared between twins exhibited an excess of low generation probability. Modelling underestimated the level of out-of-frame TCR alpha sharing observed in monozygotic twins. Carriage of fewer insertions was seen in abundant cord blood beta clonotypes, whereas memory repertoires showed none. Weaker excess sharing between twins was seen in beta out-of-frame sequences.

TCRdb reprocessed the 5' RACE reads with MiXCR, giving one entry per CDR3 protein. The repertoire includes about 210,000 distinct CDR3 sequences, around a tenth of them detected once, and 5.1% sits in the top ten. The CDR3 runs to 14 residues. CDR1 is SGHRS, CDR2 YFSETQ, per germline. V lost 4 bases and J lost 2, with 11 bases in between. This clonotype was seen ten or more times. Its antigen is still unknown. The rearrangement links TRBV5-1 to TRBJ2-3; weak D call: TRBD2 (6 bases). The receptor's source is a woman aged 18-30 years in good health. Sequences were obtained from memory (CD45RO+) T cells sorted from blood. In DNA, the CDR3 is TGCGCCAGCAGCATACAGCGGGCCACAGATACGCAGTATTTT. Translated, it gives CASSIQRATDTQYF.